This T cell receptor beta chain was recorded in a study of cytomegalovirus exposure and HLA in healthy donors. Study-wide results and caveats: TCR beta chains numbering more than 150 were designated cytomegalovirus-associated. For TCR beta chains, V- and J-gene trimming was later linked to a missense DCLRE1C variant.

Primers for the PCR totalled 60 Vbeta and 13 Jbeta. Clones were sequenced by immunoSEQ multiplex PCR, and TCRdb holds only the in-frame ones, with some missing. The data hold 95,000 to 150,000 clones, with approximately 65% observed a single time. In regard to this clone: The antigen remains unidentified.

Looked up from germline, CDR1 is SGHTA and CDR2 is FQGNSA. The CDR3 runs to 15 residues. The junction had 7 bases not matched to a gene; V was cut back by 1 base and J by 6 bases. The J gene is TRBJ2-3, the V gene TRBV7-2, with 7 bases identical to TRBD2. This TCR was recovered from a man between 18 and 35 years old in good health and CMV-seronegative. The material sequenced was PBMCs. CDR3 nucleotide sequence: TGTGCCAGCAGCTTAGTTAGACTAGCTCAGGATACGCAGTATTTT. Its translation: CASSLVRLAQDTQYF.